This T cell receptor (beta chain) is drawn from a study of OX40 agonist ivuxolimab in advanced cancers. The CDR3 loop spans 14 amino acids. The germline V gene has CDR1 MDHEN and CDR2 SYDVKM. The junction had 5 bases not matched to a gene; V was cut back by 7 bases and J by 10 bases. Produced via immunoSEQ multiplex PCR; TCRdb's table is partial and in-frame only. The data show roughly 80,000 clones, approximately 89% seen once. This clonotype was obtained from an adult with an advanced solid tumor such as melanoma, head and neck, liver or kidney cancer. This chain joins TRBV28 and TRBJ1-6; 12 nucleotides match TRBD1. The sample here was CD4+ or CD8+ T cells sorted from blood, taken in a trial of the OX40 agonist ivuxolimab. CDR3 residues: CASTKGQGASPLHF. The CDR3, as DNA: TGTGCCAGCACCAAGGGACAGGGGGCCTCACCCCTCCACTTT.